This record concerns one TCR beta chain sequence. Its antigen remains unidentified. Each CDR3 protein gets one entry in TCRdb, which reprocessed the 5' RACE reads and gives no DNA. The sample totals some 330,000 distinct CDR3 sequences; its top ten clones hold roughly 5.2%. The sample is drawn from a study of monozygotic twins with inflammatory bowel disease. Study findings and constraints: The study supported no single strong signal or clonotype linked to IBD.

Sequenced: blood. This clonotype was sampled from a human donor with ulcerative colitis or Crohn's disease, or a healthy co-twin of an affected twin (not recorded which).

The CDR3 spells CASSFVSGRNQETQYF. The chain has TRBV5-8 and TRBJ2-5; the D call from TCRdb, TRBD2, cannot be confirmed without DNA. Germline V CDR1 and CDR2: SGHTS, YDEGEE. This CDR3 is built from 16 residues.